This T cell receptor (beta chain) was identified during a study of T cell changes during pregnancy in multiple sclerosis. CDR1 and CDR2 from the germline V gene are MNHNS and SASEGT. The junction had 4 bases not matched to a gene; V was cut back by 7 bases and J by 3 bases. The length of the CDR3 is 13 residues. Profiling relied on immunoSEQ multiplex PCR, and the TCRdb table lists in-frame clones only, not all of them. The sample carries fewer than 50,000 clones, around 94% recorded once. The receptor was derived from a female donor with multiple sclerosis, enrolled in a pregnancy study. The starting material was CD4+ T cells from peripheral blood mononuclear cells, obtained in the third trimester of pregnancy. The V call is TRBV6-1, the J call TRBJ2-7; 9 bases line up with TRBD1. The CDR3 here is CASTGQGVYEQYF. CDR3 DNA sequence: TGTGCCAGCACGGGACAGGGAGTCTACGAGCAGTACTTC.